A single sample is the source of the 7 T cell receptor beta chains below, sequenced in a study of regulatory T cells in long-lasting Graves disease. Arm-PCR of CDR3 regions with iRepertoire HTBI primers generated TCR beta libraries. MiXCR was run by TCRdb on the multiplex PCR reads, yielding one entry per CDR3 protein. The data hold about 660,000 distinct CDR3 sequences, with about 30% observed a single time. Time point here: persistent/refractory GD, antithyroid drugs over 5 years with positive TRAb. Researchers made the TCR library from RNA that was extracted from PBMCs. The sequences come from peripheral blood mononuclear cells (PBMCs), collected when the disease was refractory, from a patient treated with antithyroid drugs. These receptors were taken from a female donor with Graves disease.

This chain uses TRBV24-1 with TRBJ1-5; 9 nucleotides agree with TRBD1. Losses at the gene ends were 10 bases for V and 2 bases for J; bases not matched to a gene: 5. Looked up from germline, CDR1 is KGHDR and CDR2 is SFDVKD. The CDR3 covers 14 residues. The DNA of the CDR3 is TGTGCCACGACAGGGGGTACGGGCAATCAGCCCCAGCATTTT. It is translated as CATTGGTGNQPQHF.

The V gene is TRBV28, the J gene TRBJ2-5, with TRBD2 matching 13 bases. Trimming cost V 5 bases and J 4 bases; bases outside gene matches: 13. The CDR3 extends over 18 amino acids. Germline V CDR1 and CDR2: MDHEN, SYDVKM. CDR3 sequence (DNA): TGTGCCAGCAGTCCTGGGGACGGTGGACTAGCGGGAGCAGAGACCCAGTACTTC. It yields the protein CASSPGDGGLAGAETQYF.

This clonotype came up many times. The V and J genes are TRBV12-3 or TRBV12-4 and TRBJ1-6; tentatively, D is TRBD1 (5 bases). The V end lost 6 bases, the J end lost 1 base, and 13 bases lay between the germline ends. The CDR3 is made up of 16 amino acids. The CDR3 DNA follows: TGTGCCAGCAGCCCCGTTGGGGGATCCTATAATTCACCCCTCCACTTT. It is translated as CASSPVGGSYNSPLHF.

The chain combines TRBV5-1 with TRBJ2-2; 7 bases map to TRBD2. V dropped 6 bases and J dropped 3; count of bases not matched to a gene: 8. The CDR3 is made up of 15 amino acids. From germline, CDR1 is SGHRS and CDR2 YFSETQ. The CDR3 bases are TGCGCCAGCAAACCCGGGACTACCGACACCGGGGAGCTGTTTTTT. Translated: CASKPGTTDTGELFF.

This clonotype has only a few counts. This chain links TRBV28 with TRBJ2-7; D perhaps matches TRBD1 (6 bases). V lost 5 bases, J lost 5 bases, and 13 bases lay in between. Germline values: CDR1 MDHEN, CDR2 SYDVKM. The CDR3 spans 13 residues. In DNA, the CDR3 is TGTGCCAGCAGTCCTACAGGGATCCACGAGCAGTACTTC. Amino acid sequence: CASSPTGIHEQYF.

Only a few counts were recorded for this clonotype. This chain joins TRBV10-3 and TRBJ1-1, with D possibly being TRBD1 (6 bases). Germline lookup yields CDR1 ENHRY and CDR2 SYGVKD. Trimming left V 7 bases short and J 4 bases short, with 16 bases between. This CDR3 is 14 amino acids long. DNA for the CDR3: TGTGCCATCAAAGAAACAGGGACTGGCACTGAAGCTTTCTTT. Protein product: CAIKETGTGTEAFF.

This clonotype was detected only a few times. The rearrangement uses TRBV12-3 or TRBV12-4 and TRBJ1-2; D perhaps matches TRBD1 (5 bases). The germline V and J ends were trimmed by 9 bases and 8 bases, with 25 bases remaining between them. The CDR3 loop spans 15 amino acids. The CDR3, as DNA: TGTGCCAGTCACCCGGAAGGGACCGCTCAAGGGGGCTACACCTTC. Residues: CASHPEGTAQGGYTF.